Described below is a single T cell receptor beta chain sequence and its context. This sample is drawn from a study of blood T cell repertoires in COVID-19. As handled by the study authors: The assay estimated nucleated cells by amplifying reference gene primers. Only in-frame clones appear in the TCRdb table, and some are missing; sequencing was by immunoSEQ multiplex PCR. That table supplies the V and J calls and clone size; D and trimming were determined from the DNA. The table lists approximately 300,000 clones, approximately 90% of them singletons. Germline CDR1 SGHRS, CDR2 YFSETQ. The CDR3 contains 16 residues. V shed 1 base and J 0 bases; nucleotides not matched to a gene: 5.

The rearrangement uses TRBV5-1 and TRBJ2-3; 7 positions match TRBD2. Sample: peripheral blood. The sequence derives from a man in his forties with acute or convalescent COVID-19. The CDR3 sequence is CASSLSGRGSTDTQYF. The CDR3 bases are TGCGCCAGCAGCTTGTCAGGGCGGGGGAGCACAGATACGCAGTATTTT.